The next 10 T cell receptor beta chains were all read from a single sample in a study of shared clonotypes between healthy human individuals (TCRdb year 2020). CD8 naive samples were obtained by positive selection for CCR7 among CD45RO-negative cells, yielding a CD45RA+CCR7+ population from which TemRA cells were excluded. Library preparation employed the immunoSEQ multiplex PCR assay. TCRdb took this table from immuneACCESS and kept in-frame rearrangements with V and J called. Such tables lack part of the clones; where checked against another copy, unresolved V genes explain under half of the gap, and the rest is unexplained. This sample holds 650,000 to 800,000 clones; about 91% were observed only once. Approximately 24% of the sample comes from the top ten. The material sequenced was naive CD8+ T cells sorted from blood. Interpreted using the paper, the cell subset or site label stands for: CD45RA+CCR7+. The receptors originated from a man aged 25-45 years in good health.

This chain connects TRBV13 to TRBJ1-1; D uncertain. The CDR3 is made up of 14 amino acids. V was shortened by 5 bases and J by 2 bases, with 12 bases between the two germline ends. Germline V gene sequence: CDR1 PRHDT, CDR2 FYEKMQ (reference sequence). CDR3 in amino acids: CASSLNPGNTEAFF. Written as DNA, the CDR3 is TGTGCCAGCAGCCTAAATCCGGGCAACACTGAAGCTTTCTTT.

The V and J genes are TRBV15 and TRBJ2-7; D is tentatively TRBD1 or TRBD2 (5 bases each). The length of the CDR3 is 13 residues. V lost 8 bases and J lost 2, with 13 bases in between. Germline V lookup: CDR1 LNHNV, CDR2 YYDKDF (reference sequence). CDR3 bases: TGTGCCACCTCTTTTGGGGGACCCTACGAGCAGTACTTC. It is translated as CATSFGGPYEQYF.

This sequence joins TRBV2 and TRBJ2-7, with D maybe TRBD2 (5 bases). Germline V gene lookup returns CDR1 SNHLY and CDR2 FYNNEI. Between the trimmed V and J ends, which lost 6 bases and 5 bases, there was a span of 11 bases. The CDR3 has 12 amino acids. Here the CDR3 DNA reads TGTGCCAGCAGCCCAGGACTGAACGAGCAGTACTTC. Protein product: CASSPGLNEQYF.

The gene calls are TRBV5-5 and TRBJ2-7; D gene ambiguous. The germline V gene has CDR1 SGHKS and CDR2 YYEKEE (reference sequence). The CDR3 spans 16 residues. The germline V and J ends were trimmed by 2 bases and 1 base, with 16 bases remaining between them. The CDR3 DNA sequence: TGTGCCAGCAGCTTTACCCTTTTGGCAACGTCCTACGAGCAGTACTTC. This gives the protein CASSFTLLATSYEQYF.

In nucleotides, the CDR3 is TGTGCCAGCAGCCGCATGCAATCCCCGACAGGGAACGGCTACACCTTC. Translating it yields CASSRMQSPTGNGYTF. This chain links TRBV13 with TRBJ1-2; 7 nucleotides align to TRBD1. This CDR3 region has 16 residues. V shed 5 bases, J shed 8 bases, and the junction held 17 bases outside the gene matches. Germline CDR1 and CDR2: PRHDT and FYEKMQ (reference sequence).

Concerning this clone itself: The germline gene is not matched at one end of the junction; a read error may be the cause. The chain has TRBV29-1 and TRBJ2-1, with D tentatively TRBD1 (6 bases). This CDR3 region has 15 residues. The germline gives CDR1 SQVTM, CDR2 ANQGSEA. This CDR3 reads CSVEVPRDNYNEQFF. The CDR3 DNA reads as TGCAGCGTGGAAGTCCCCCGGGACAACTACAATGAGCAGTTCTTC.

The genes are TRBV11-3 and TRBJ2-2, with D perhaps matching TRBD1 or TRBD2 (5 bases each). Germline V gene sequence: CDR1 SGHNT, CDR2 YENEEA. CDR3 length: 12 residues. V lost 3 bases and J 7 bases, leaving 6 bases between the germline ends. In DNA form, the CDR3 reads TGTGCCAGCAGCTTTGGGGGCGGGGAGCTGTTTTTT. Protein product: CASSFGGGELFF.

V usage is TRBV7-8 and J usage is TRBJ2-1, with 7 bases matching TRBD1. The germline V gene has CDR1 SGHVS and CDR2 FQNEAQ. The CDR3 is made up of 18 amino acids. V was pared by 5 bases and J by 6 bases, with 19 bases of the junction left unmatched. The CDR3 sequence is CASSPRGRQPVDRNEQFF. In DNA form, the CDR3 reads TGTGCCAGCAGCCCGAGGGGGCGACAGCCAGTTGATCGCAATGAGCAGTTCTTC. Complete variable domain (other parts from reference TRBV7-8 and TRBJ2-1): GAGVSQSPRYKVAKRGQDVALRCDPISGHVSLFWYQQALGQGPEFLTYFQNEAQLDKSGLPSDRFFAERPEGSVSTLKIQRTQQEDSAVYLCASSPRGRQPVDRNEQFFGPGTRLTVL.

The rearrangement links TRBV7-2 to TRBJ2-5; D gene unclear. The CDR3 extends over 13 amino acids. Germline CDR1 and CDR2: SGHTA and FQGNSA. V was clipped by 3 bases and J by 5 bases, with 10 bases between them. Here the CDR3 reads CASSFPPVETQYF. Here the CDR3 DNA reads TGTGCCAGCAGCTTCCCCCCGGTGGAGACCCAGTACTTC.

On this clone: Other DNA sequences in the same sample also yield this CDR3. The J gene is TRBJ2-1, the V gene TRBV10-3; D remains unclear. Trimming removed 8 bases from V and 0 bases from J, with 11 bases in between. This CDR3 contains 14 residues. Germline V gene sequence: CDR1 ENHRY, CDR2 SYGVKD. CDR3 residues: CAISDPSSYNEQFF. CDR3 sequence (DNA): TGTGCCATCTCGGACCCGAGCTCCTACAATGAGCAGTTCTTC.